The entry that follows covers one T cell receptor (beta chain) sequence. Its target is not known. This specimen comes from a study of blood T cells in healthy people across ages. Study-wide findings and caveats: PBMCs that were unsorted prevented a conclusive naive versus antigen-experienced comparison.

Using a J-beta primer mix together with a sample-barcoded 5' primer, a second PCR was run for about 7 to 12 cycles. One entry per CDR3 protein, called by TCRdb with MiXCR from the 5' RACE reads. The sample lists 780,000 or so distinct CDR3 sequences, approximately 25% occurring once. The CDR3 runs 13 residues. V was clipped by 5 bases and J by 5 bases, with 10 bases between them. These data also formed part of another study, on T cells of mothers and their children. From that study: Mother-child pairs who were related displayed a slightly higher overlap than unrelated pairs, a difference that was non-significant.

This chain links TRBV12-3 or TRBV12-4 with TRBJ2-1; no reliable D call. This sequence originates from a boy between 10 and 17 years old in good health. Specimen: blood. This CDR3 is CASSLKADNEQFF. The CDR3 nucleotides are TGTGCCAGCAGTCTCAAGGCAGACAATGAGCAGTTCTTC.